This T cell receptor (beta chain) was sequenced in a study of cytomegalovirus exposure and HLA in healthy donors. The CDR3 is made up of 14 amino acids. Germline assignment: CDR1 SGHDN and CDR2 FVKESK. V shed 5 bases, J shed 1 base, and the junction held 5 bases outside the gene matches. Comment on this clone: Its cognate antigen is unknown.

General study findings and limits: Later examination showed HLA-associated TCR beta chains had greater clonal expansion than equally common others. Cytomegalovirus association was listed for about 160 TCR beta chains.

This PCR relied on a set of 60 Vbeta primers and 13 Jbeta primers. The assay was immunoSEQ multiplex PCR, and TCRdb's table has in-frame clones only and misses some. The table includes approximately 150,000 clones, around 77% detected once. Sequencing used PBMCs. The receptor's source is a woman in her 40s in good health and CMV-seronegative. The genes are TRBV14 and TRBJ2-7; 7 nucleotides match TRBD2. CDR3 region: CASSSTGGSYEQYF. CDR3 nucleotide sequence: TGTGCCAGCAGCTCAACGGGAGGTTCCTACGAGCAGTACTTC.